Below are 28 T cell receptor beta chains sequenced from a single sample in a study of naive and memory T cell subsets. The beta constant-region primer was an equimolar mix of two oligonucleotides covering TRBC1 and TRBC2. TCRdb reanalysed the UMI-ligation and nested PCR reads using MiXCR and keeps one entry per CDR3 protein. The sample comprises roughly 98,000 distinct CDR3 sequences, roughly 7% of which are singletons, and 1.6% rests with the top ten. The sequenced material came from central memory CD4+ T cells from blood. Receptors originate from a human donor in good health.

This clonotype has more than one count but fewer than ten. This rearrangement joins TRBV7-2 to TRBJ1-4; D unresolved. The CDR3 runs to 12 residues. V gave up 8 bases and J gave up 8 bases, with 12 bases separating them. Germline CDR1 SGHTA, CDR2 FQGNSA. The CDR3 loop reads CASGLRGEKLFF. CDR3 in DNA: TGTGCCAGCGGCCTAAGAGGGGAAAAACTGTTTTTT.

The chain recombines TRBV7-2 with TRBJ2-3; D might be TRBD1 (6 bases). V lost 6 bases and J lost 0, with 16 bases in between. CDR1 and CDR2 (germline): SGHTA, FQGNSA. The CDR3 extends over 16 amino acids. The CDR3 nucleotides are TGTGCCAGCAGAGAACAGGGTAAATCTAGCACAGATACGCAGTATTTT. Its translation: CASREQGKSSTDTQYF.

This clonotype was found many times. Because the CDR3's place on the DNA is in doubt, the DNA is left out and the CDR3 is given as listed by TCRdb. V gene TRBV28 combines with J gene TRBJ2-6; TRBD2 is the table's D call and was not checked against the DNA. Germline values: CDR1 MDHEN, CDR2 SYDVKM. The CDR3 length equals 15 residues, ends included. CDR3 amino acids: CASSLRVLRANVLTF.

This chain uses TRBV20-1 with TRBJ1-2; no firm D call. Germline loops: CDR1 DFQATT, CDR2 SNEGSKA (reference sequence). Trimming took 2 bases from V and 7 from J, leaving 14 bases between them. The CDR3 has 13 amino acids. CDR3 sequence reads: CSARSGNLGGYTF. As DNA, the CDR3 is TGCAGTGCTAGATCGGGAAACCTGGGTGGCTACACCTTC.

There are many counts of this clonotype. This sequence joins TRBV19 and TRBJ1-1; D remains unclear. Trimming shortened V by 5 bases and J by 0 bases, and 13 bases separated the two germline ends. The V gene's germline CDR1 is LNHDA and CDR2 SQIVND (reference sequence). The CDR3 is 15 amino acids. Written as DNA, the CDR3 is TGTGCCAGTAGTCTATATTCGACACTGAACACTGAAGCTTTCTTT. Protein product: CASSLYSTLNTEAFF.

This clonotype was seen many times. The CDR3: CASSQELITGELFF. In nucleotides, the CDR3 is TGTGCCAGCAGCCAAGAGCTCATCACCGGGGAGCTGTTTTTT. The rearrangement links TRBV14 to TRBJ2-2; no reliable D call. Germline loops: CDR1 SGHDN, CDR2 FVKESK. CDR3 length: 14 residues. With 0 bases removed from V and 4 bases from J, the gap between germline ends came to 6 bases.

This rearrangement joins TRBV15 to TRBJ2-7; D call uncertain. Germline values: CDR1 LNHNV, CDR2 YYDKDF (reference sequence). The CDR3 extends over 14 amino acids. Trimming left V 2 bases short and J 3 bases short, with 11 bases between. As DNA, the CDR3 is TGTGCCACCAGCAGATCCCTAGAACGCTACGAGCAGTACTTC. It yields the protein CATSRSLERYEQYF.

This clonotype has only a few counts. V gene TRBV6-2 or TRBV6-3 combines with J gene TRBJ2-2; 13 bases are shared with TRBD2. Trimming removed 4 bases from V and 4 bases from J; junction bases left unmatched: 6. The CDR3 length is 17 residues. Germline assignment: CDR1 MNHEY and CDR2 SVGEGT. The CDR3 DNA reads TGTGCCAGCAGTTTAACCGGACTAGCGGGAGTCACCGGGGAGCTGTTTTTT. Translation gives CASSLTGLAGVTGELFF.

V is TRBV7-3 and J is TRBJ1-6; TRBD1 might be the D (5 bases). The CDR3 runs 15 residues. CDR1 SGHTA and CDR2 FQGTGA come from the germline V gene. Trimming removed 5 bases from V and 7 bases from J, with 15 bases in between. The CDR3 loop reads CASSPQRQTNSPLHF. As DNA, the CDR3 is TGTGCCAGCAGCCCACAAAGACAGACAAATTCACCCCTCCACTTT.

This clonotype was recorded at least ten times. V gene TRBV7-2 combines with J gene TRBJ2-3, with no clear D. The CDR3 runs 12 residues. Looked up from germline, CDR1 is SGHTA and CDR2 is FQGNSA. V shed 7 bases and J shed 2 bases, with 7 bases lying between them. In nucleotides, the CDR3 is TGTGCCAGCACCCTCTACACAGATACGCAGTATTTT. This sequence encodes CASTLYTDTQYF.

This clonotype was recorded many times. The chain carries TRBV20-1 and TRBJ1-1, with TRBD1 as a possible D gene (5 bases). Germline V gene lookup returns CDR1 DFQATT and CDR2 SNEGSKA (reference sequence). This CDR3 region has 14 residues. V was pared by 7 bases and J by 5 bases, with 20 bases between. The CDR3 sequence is CSVQDRRGRTEAFF. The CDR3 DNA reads TGCAGTGTCCAGGACCGTCGGGGGAGGACTGAAGCTTTCTTT.

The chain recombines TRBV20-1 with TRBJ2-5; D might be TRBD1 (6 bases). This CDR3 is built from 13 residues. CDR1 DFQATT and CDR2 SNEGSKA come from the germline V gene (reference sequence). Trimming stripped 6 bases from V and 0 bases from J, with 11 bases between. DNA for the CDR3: TGCAGTGCAGGACAGAGCAACCAAGAGACCCAGTACTTC. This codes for CSAGQSNQETQYF.

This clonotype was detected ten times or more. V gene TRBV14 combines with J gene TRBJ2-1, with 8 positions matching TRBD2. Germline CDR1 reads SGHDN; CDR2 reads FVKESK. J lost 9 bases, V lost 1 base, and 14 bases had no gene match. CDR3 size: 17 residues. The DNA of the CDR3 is TGTGCCAGCAGCCAAGTAACCTCAGGACTAGCAGTAGGTGAGCAGTTCTTC. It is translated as CASSQVTSGLAVGEQFF.

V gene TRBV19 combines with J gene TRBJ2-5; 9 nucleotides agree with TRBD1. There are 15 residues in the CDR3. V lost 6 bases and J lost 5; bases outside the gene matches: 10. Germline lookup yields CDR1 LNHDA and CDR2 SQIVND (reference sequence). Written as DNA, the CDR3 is TGTGCCAGTAGGACGGGACAGGGCCCTCGGGAGACCCAGTACTTC. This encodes CASRTGQGPRETQYF.

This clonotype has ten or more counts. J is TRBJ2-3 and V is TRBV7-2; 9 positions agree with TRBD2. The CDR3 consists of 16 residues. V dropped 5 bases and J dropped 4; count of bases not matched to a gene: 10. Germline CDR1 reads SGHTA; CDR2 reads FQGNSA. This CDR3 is CASSRGLAGTADTQYF. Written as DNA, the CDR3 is TGTGCCAGCAGCCGGGGGCTAGCGGGGACTGCAGATACGCAGTATTTT.

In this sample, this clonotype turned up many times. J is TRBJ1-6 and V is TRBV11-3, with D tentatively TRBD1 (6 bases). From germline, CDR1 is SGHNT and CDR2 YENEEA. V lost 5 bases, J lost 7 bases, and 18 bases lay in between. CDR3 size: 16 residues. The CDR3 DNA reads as TGTGCCAGCAGCCATACAGGGACTGTGCAAAATTCACCCCTCCACTTT. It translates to CASSHTGTVQNSPLHF. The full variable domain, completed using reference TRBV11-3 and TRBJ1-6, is EAGVVQSPRYKIIEKKQPVAFWCNPISGHNTLYWYLQNLGQGPELLIRYENEEAVDDSQLPKDRFSAERLKGVDSTLKIQPAELGDSAVYLCASSHTGTVQNSPLHFGNGTRLTVT.

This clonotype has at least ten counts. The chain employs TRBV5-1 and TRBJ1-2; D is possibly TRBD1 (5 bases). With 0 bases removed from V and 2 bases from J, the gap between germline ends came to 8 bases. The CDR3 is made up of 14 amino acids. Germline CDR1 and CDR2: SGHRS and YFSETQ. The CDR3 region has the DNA TGCGCCAGCAGCTTGGCCCGACAGAACTATGGCTACACCTTC. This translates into CASSLARQNYGYTF.

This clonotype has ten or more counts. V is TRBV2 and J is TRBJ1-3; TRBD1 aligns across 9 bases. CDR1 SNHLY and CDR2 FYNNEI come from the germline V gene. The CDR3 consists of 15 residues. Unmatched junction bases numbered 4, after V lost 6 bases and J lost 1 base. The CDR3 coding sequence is TGTGCCAGCAGAACACAGGGGGCGTCTGGAAACACCATATATTTT. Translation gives CASRTQGASGNTIYF. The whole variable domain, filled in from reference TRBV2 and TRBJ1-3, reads EPEVTQTPSHQVTQMGQEVILRCVPISNHLYFYWYRQILGQKVEFLVSFYNNEISEKSEIFDDQFSVERPDGSNFTLKIRSTKLEDSAMYFCASRTQGASGNTIYFGEGSWLTVV.

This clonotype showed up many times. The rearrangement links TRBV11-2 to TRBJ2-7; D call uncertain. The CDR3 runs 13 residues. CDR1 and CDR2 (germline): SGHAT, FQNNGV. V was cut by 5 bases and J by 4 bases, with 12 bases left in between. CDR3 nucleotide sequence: TGTGCCAGCAGCCCCACGGCTATTTACGAGCAGTACTTC. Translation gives CASSPTAIYEQYF.

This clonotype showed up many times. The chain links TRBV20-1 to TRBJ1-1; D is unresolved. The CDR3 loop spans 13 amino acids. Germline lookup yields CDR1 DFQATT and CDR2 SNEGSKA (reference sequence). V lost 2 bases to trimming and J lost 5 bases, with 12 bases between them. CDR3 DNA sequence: TGCAGTGCTAGATTACCGGGTCGGACTGAAGCTTTCTTT. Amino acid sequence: CSARLPGRTEAFF.

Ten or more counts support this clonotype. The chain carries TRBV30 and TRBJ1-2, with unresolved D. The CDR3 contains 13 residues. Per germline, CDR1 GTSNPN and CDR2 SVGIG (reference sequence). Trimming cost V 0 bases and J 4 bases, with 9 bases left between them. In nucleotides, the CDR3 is TGTGCCTGGAGTGTAGATATTGGCTATGGCTACACCTTC. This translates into CAWSVDIGYGYTF.

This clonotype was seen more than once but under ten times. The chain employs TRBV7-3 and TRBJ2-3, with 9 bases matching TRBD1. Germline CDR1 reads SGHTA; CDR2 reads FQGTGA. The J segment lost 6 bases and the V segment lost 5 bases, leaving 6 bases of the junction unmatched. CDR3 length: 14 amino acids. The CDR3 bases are TGTGCCAGCAGCACAGGGGGCGAGTCGGATACGCAGTATTTT. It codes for CASSTGGESDTQYF.

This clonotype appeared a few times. CDR3 nucleotides: TGTGCTAGTGGTTACCGAGGGACAGGGAACGCAGATACGCAGTATTTT. Amino acids: CASGYRGTGNADTQYF. The chain is built from TRBV12-5 and TRBJ2-3; TRBD1 matches at 9 bases. With V trimmed by 4 bases and J by 4 bases, 9 bases remained unmatched. The CDR3 has 16 amino acids. Germline V CDR1 and CDR2: LGHNT, FRNRAP.

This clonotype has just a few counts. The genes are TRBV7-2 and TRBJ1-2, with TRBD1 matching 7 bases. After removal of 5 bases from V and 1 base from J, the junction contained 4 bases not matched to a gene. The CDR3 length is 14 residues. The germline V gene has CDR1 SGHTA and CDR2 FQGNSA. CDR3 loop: CASSAQGGNYGYTF. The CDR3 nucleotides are TGTGCCAGCAGCGCCCAGGGGGGTAACTATGGCTACACCTTC.

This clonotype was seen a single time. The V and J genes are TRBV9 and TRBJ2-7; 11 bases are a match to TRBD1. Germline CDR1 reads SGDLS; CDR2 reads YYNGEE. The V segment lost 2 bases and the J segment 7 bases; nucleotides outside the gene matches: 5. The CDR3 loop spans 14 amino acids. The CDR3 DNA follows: TGTGCCAGCAGCGTCGGACAGGGGGCTGGTGAGCAGTACTTC. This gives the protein CASSVGQGAGEQYF.

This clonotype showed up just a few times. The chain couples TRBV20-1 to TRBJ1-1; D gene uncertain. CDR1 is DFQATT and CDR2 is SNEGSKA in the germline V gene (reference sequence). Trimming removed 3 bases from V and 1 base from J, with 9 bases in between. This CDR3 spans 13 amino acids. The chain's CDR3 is CSASSSSNTEAFF. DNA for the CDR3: TGCAGTGCTAGTTCGAGTTCGAACACTGAAGCTTTCTTT.

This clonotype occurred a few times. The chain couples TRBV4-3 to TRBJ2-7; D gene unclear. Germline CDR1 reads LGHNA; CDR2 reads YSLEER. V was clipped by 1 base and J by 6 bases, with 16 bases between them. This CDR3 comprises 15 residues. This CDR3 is CASSQGPGSPSEQYF. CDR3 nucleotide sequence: TGCGCCAGCAGCCAAGGACCCGGGTCCCCTAGCGAGCAGTACTTC.

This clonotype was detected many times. CDR3: CASSFPGLAGGNHSYNEQFF. The DNA of the CDR3 is TGTGCCAGCAGCTTCCCGGGACTAGCGGGAGGTAACCACTCCTACAATGAGCAGTTCTTC. This chain joins TRBV5-4 and TRBJ2-1; 15 nucleotides line up with TRBD2. CDR1 is SGHNT and CDR2 is YYREEE in the germline V gene (reference sequence). With 2 bases clipped from V and 0 bases from J, the junction kept 9 bases outside the gene matches. The CDR3 has 20 amino acids.